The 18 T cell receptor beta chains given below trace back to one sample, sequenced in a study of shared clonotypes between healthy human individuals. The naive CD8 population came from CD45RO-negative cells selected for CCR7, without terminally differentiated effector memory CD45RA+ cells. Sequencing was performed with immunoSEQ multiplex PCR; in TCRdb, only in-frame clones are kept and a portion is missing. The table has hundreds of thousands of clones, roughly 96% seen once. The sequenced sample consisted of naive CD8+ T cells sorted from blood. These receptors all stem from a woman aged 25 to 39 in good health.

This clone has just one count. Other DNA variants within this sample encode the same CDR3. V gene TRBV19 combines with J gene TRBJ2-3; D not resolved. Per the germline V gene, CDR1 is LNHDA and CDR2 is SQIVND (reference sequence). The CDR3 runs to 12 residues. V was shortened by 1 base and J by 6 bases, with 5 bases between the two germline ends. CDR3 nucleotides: TGTGCCAGTAGTATAGGTCCGGATACGCAGTATTTT. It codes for CASSIGPDTQYF.

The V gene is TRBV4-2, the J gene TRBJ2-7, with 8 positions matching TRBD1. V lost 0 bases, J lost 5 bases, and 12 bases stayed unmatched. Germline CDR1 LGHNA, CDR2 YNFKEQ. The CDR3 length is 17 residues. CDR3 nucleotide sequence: TGTGCCAGCAGCCAAGATGAGGGGACAGGTTTGCTTAACGAGCAGTACTTC. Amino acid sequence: CASSQDEGTGLLNEQYF.

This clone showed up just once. The CDR3 region is CASSPQLAGAGETQYF. CDR3 coding DNA: TGTGCCAGCAGTCCCCAACTAGCGGGAGCAGGGGAGACCCAGTACTTC. The chain recombines TRBV28 with TRBJ2-5, with 11 bases matching TRBD2. J gave up 5 bases and V 5 bases, and 10 bases lay outside the gene matches. Germline assignment: CDR1 MDHEN and CDR2 SYDVKM. The CDR3 runs 16 residues.

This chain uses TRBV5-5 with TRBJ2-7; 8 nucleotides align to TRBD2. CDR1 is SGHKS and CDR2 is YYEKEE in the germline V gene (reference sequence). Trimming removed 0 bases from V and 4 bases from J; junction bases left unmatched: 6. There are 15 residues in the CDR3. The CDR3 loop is CASSLVASGLYEQYF. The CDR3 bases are TGTGCCAGCAGCTTGGTGGCTAGCGGGCTTTACGAGCAGTACTTC.

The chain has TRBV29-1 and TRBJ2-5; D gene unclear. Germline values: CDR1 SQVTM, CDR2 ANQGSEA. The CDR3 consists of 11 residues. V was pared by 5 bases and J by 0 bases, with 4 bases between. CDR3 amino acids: CSVWYQETQYF. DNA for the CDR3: TGCAGCGTTTGGTACCAAGAGACCCAGTACTTC.

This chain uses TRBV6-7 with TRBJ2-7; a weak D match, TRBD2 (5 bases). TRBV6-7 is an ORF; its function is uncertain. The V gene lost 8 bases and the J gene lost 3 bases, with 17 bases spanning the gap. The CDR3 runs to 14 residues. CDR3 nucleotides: TGTGCCAGCCTGGACCGGGAAACATGCTACGAGCAGTACTTC. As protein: CASLDRETCYEQYF.

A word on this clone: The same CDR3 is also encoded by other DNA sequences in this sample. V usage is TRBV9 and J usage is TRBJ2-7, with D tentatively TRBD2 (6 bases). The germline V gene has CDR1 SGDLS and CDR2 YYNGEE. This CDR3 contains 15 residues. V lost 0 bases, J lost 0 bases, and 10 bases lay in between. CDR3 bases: TGTGCCAGCAGCGTAGCTCCCGGGAGCTCCTACGAGCAGTACTTC. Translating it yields CASSVAPGSSYEQYF.

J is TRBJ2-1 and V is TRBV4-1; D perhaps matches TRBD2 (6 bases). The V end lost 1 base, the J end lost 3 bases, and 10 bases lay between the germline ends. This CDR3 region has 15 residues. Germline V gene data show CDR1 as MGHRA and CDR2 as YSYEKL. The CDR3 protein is CASSQGRGNYNEQFF. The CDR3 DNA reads TGCGCCAGCAGCCAAGGGCGCGGGAACTACAATGAGCAGTTCTTC.

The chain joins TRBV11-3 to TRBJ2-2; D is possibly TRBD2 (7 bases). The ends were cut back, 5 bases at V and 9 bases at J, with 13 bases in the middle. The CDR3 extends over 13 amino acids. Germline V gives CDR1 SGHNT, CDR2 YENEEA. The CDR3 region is CASSGGGGRELFF. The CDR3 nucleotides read TGTGCCAGCAGCGGGGGGGGCGGCCGGGAGCTGTTTTTT.

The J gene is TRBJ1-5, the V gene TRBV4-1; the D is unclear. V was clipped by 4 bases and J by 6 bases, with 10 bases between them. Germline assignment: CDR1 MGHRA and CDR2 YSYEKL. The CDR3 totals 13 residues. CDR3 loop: CASSPTTPQPQHF. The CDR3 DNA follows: TGCGCCAGCAGCCCTACGACACCTCAGCCCCAGCATTTT.

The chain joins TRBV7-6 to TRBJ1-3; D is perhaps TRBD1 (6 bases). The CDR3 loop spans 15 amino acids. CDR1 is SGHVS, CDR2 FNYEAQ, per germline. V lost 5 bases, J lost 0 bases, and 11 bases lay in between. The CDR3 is CASSPEDSSGNTIYF. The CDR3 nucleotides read TGTGCCAGCAGCCCCGAGGACAGCTCTGGAAACACCATATATTTT. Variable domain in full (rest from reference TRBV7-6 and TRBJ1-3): GAGVSQSPRYKVTKRGQDVALRCDPISGHVSLYWYRQALGQGPEFLTYFNYEAQQDKSGLPNDRFSAERPEGSISTLTIQRTEQRDSAMYRCASSPEDSSGNTIYFGEGSWLTVV.

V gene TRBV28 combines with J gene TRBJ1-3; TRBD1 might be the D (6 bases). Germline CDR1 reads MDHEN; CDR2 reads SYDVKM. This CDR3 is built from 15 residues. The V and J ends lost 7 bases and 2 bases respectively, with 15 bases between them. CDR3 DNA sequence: TGTGCCAGCACGGATGAGGGGGGCCCTGGAAACACCATATATTTT. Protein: CASTDEGGPGNTIYF.

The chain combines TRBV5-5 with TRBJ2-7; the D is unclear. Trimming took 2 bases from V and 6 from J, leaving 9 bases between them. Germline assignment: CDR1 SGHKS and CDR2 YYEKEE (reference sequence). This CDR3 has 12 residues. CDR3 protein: CASSLMVGEQYF. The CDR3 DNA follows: TGTGCCAGCAGCTTAATGGTCGGCGAGCAGTACTTC.

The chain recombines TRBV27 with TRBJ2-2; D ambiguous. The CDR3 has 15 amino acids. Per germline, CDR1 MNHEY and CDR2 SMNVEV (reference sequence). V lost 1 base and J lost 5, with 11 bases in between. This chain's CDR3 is CASSLWSGGTGELFF. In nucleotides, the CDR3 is TGTGCCAGCAGTTTATGGTCGGGTGGGACCGGGGAGCTGTTTTTT.

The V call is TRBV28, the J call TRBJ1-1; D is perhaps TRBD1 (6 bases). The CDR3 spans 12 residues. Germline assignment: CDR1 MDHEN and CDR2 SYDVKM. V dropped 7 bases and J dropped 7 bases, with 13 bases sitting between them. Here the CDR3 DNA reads TGTGCCAGCACCCTGGGGGGCGTTGAAGCTTTCTTT. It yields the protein CASTLGGVEAFF.

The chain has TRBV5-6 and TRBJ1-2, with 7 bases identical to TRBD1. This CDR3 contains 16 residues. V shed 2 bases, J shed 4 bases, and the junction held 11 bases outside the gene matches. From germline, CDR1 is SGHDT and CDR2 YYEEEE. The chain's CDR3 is CASSFGTGAAPYGYTF. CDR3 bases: TGTGCCAGCAGCTTCGGAACAGGGGCTGCTCCCTATGGCTACACCTTC.

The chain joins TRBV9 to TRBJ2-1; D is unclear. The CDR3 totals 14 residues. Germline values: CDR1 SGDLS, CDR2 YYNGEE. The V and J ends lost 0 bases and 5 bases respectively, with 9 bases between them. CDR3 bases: TGTGCCAGCAGCGTAGATAGTCGGAACAATGAGCAGTTCTTC. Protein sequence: CASSVDSRNNEQFF.

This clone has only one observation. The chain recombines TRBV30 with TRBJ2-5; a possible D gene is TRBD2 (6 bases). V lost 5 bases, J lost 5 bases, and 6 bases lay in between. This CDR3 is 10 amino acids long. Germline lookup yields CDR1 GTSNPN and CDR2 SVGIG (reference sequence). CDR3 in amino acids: CAWGGETQYF. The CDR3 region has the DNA TGTGCCTGGGGAGGGGAGACCCAGTACTTC.